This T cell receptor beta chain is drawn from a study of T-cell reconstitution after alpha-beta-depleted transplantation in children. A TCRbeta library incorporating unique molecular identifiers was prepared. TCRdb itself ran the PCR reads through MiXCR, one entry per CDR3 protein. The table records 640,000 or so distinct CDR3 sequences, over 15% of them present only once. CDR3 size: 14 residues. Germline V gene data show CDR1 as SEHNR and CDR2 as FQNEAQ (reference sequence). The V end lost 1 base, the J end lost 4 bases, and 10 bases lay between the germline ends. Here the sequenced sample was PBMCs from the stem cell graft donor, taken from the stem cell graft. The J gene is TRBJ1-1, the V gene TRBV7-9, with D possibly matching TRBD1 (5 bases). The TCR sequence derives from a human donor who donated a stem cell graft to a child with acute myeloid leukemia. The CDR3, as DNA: TGTGCCAGCAGCTTAGAGGGCAGGGCCACTGAAGCTTTCTTT. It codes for CASSLEGRATEAFF.